A selection of T cell receptor beta chains follows, all from one sample in a study of human T cells and chemical hapten exposure. TCRdb processed the RACE reads anew with MiXCR; each CDR3 protein has one entry. The sample records some 360,000 distinct CDR3 sequences, approximately 5.1% being singletons. This sample comprised whole blood, obtained in connection with sensitization to the hapten diphenylcyclopropenone (DPC). These receptors were collected from a woman aged 45-65 years with alopecia areata. Some clones in this sample may be carry-over from other donors' samples. Both conserved end residues are part of each CDR3. A D gene is named only where the DNA matches it firmly. The size entry is marked missing in some rows and otherwise reads once, few, many or a size class.

V gene: TRBV28
clone size: -
D gene: TRBD2
J gene: TRBJ2-5
CDR3 DNA: TGTGCCAGCGGCCCCCGTTGGCGGGGGGAGACCCAGTACTTC
CDR3 protein: CASGPRWRGETQYF

V gene: TRBV15
clone size: -
D gene: -
J gene: TRBJ2-7
CDR3 DNA: TGTGCCACCAGCAGCCCCTTGGTCCCCTACGAGCAGTACTTC
CDR3 protein: CATSSPLVPYEQYF

V gene: TRBV15
clone size: few
D gene: TRBD1
J gene: TRBJ1-5
CDR3 DNA: TGTGCCACCAGCAGGGACAGGGGGCTCAATCAGCCCCAGCATTTT
CDR3 protein: CATSRDRGLNQPQHF

V gene: TRBV9
clone size: many
D gene: -
J gene: TRBJ2-5
CDR3 DNA: TGTGCCAGCAGCGTAGGACGGCGAGAGACCCAGTACTTC
CDR3 protein: CASSVGRRETQYF

V gene: TRBV6-5
clone size: -
D gene: -
J gene: TRBJ2-3
CDR3 DNA: TGTGCCAGTTCTAGGGGTCTGGCCACAGATACGCAGTATTTT
CDR3 protein: CASSRGLATDTQYF

V gene: TRBV7-2
clone size: -
D gene: -
J gene: TRBJ2-1
CDR3 DNA: TGTGCCAGCAGCCCGCAACATGGCGATGAGCAGTTCTTC
CDR3 protein: CASSPQHGDEQFF

V gene: TRBV7-6
clone size: few
D gene: -
J gene: TRBJ1-2
CDR3 DNA: TGTGCCAGCAGCTTTGTTAGGACGCGTGAAGCTAACTATGGCTACACCTTC
CDR3 protein: CASSFVRTREANYGYTF

V gene: TRBV6-1
clone size: -
D gene: TRBD1
J gene: TRBJ1-5
CDR3 DNA: TGTGCCAGCAGTGAAGACAGGGGTAGCAATCAGCCCCAGCATTTT
CDR3 protein: CASSEDRGSNQPQHF

V gene: TRBV6-5
clone size: many
D gene: -
J gene: TRBJ2-2
CDR3 DNA: TGTGCCAGCAGTCCGGCGTCCATCAACACCGGGGAGCTGTTTTTT
CDR3 protein: CASSPASINTGELFF

V gene: TRBV5-1
clone size: few
D gene: -
J gene: TRBJ1-1
CDR3 DNA: TGCGCCAGCAGCCCCGGAAAGAACACTGAAGCTTTCTTT
CDR3 protein: CASSPGKNTEAFF

V gene: TRBV13
clone size: many
D gene: TRBD2
J gene: TRBJ2-7
CDR3 DNA: TGTGCCAGCAGCTTAGGCCCTAGCGGTTTCTACGAGCAGTACTTC
CDR3 protein: CASSLGPSGFYEQYF

V gene: TRBV28
clone size: many
D gene: TRBD1
J gene: TRBJ1-1
CDR3 DNA: TGTGCCAGCAGTCAGGGACAGCTTGAAGCTTTCTTT
CDR3 protein: CASSQGQLEAFF

V gene: TRBV6-1
clone size: few
D gene: TRBD1
J gene: TRBJ1-5
CDR3 DNA: TGTGCCAGCAGGGATACAGGGGGTGGTCAGCCCCAGCATTTT
CDR3 protein: CASRDTGGGQPQHF

V gene: TRBV12-3/TRBV12-4
clone size: few
D gene: -
J gene: TRBJ1-2
CDR3 DNA: TGTGCCAGCACTCCCGGGGACACAGGCTATGGCTACACCTTC
CDR3 protein: CASTPGDTGYGYTF

V gene: TRBV28
clone size: -
D gene: -
J gene: TRBJ1-1
CDR3 DNA: TGTTTAACCCGCTCATTGGGGACTGAAGCTTTCTTT
CDR3 protein: CLTRSLGTEAFF

V gene: TRBV7-2
clone size: many
D gene: -
J gene: TRBJ2-3
CDR3 DNA: TGTGCCAGCAGCCCTTCCCCTGGGGATACGCAGTATTTT
CDR3 protein: CASSPSPGDTQYF

V gene: TRBV5-6
clone size: many
D gene: -
J gene: TRBJ2-5
CDR3 DNA: TGTGCCAGCAGCTTGAGGAACGGGGAGACCCAGTACTTC
CDR3 protein: CASSLRNGETQYF

V gene: TRBV27
clone size: -
D gene: TRBD2
J gene: TRBJ2-2
CDR3 DNA: TGTGCCAGCAGGCGGGGGGCCGGGGAGCTGTTTTTT
CDR3 protein: CASRRGAGELFF

V gene: TRBV28
clone size: many
D gene: -
J gene: TRBJ1-5
CDR3 DNA: TGTGCCAGCAGTTTACCCACCTCTGCGCCCCAGCATTTT
CDR3 protein: CASSLPTSAPQHF

V gene: TRBV6-5
clone size: few
D gene: -
J gene: TRBJ2-3
CDR3 DNA: TGTGCCAGCACCGATGCAGGGGCAGATACGCAGTATTTT
CDR3 protein: CASTDAGADTQYF

V gene: TRBV7-2
clone size: many
D gene: -
J gene: TRBJ1-5
CDR3 DNA: TGTGCCAGCAGCTCCCGTACAGGGATCAGGAGTCAGCCCCAGCATTTT
CDR3 protein: CASSSRTGIRSQPQHF

V gene: TRBV12-3/TRBV12-4
clone size: many
D gene: -
J gene: TRBJ2-5
CDR3 DNA: TGTGCCAGCAGGGACAGCGATCAAGAGACCCAGTACTTC
CDR3 protein: CASRDSDQETQYF

V gene: TRBV18
clone size: few
D gene: TRBD1
J gene: TRBJ1-1
CDR3 DNA: TGTGCCAGCTCACCACCAATGACAGGGAGGACTGAAGCTTTCTTT
CDR3 protein: CASSPPMTGRTEAFF

V gene: TRBV6-1
clone size: many
D gene: TRBD1
J gene: TRBJ1-5
CDR3 DNA: TGTGCCAGCAGTGAAGCCCCCGGACAGGGGGCCGGCAATCAGCCCCAGCATTTT
CDR3 protein: CASSEAPGQGAGNQPQHF

V gene: TRBV12-3/TRBV12-4
clone size: few
D gene: -
J gene: TRBJ1-1
CDR3 DNA: TGTGCCAGCAACTTGCAGAGGAACACTGAAGCTTTCTTT
CDR3 protein: CASNLQRNTEAFF

V gene: TRBV4-1
clone size: -
D gene: -
J gene: TRBJ1-1
CDR3 DNA: TGCGCCAGCAGCCAAGAGCTCGGTGAAGCTTTCTTT
CDR3 protein: CASSQELGEAFF